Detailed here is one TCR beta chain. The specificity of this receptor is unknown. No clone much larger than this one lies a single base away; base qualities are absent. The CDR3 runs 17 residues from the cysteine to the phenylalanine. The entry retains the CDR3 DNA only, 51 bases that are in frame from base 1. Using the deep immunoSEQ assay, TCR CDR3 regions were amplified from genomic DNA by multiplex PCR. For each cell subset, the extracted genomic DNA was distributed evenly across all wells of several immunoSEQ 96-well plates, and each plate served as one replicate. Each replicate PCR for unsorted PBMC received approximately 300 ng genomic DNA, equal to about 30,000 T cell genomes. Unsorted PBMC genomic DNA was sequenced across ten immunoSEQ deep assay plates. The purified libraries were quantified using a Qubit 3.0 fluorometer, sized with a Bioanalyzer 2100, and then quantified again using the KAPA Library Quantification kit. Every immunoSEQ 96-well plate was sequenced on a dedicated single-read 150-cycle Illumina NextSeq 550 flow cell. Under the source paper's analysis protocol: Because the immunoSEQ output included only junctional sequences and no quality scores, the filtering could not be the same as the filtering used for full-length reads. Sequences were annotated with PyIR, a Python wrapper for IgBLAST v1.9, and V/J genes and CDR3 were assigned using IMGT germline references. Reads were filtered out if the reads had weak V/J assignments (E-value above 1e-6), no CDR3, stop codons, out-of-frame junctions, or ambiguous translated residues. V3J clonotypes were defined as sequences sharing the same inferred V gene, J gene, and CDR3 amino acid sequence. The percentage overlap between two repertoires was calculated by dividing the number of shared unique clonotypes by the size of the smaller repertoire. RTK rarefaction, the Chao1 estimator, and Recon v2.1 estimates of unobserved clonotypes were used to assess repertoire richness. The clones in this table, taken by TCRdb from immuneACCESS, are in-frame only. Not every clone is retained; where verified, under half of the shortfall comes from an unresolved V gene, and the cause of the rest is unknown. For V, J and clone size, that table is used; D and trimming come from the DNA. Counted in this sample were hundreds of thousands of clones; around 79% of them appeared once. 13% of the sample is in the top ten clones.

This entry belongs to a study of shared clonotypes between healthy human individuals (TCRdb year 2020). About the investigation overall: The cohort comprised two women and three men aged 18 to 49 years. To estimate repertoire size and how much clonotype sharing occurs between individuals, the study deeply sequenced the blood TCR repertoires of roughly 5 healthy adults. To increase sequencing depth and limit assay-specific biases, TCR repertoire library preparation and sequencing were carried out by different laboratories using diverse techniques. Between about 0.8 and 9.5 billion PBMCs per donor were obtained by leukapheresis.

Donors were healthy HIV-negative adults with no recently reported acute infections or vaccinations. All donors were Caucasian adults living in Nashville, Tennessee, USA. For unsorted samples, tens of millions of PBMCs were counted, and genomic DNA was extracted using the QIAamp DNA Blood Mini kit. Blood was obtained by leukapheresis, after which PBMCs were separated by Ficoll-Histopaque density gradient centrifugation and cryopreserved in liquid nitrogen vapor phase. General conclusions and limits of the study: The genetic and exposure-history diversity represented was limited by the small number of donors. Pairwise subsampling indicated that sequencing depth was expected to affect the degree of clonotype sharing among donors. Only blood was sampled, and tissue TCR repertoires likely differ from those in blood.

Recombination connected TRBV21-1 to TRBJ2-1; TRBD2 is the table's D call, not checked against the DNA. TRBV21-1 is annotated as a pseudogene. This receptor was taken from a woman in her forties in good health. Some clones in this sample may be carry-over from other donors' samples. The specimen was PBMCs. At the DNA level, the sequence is TGTGCCAGCAGCAAGGGACTAGCGGGAGCAAGGGGGAATGAGCAGTTCTTC. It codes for CASSKGLAGARGNEQFF.